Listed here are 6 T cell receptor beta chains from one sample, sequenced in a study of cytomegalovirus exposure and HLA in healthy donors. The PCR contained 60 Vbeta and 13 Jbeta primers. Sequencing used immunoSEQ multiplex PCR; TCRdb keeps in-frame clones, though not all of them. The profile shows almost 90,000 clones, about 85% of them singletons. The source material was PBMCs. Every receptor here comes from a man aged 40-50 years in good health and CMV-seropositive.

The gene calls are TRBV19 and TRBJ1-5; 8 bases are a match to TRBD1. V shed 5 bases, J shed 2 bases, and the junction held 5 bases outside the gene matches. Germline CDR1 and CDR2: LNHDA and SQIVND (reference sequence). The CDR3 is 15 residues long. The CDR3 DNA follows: TGTGCCAGTAGTGGAGGACAGGGCGGCAATCAGCCCCAGCATTTT. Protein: CASSGGQGGNQPQHF.

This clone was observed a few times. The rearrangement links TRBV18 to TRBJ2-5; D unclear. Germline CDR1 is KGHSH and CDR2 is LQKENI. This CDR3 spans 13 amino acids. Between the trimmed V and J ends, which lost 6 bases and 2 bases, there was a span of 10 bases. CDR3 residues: CASSTASQETQYF. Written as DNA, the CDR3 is TGTGCCAGCTCCACTGCGAGTCAAGAGACCCAGTACTTC.

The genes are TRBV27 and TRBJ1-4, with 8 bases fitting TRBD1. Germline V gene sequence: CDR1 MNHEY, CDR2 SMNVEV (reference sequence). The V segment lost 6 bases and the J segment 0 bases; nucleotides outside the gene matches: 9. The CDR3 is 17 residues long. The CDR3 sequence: CASRLDRDIPTNEKLFF. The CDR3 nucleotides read TGTGCCAGCAGACTGGACAGGGACATTCCAACTAATGAAAAACTGTTTTTT.

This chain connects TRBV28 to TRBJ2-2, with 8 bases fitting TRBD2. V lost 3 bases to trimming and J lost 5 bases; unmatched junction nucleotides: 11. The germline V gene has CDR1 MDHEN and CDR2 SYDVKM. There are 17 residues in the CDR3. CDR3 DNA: TGTGCCAGCAGTTTCGTGGCGGGGGGCGCGAGGACCGGGGAGCTGTTTTTT. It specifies CASSFVAGGARTGELFF.

The CDR3 nucleotides read TGCAGCGTGTCGACAGGGGACTATGGCTACACCTTC. This codes for CSVSTGDYGYTF. The chain uses TRBV29-1 and TRBJ1-2; 8 bases align to TRBD1. This CDR3 is 12 amino acids long. CDR1 SQVTM and CDR2 ANQGSEA come from the germline V gene. J was trimmed by 3 bases and V by 6 bases; bases with no gene match: 3.

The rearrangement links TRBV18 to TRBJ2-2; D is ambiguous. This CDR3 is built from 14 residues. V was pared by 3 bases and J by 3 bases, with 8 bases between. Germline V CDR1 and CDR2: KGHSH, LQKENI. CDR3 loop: CASSPYSYTGELFF. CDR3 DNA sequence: TGTGCCAGCTCACCTTACTCCTACACCGGGGAGCTGTTTTTT. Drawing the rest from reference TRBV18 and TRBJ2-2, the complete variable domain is NAGVMQNPRHLVRRRGQEARLRCSPMKGHSHVYWYRQLPEEGLKFMVYLQKENIIDESGMPKERFSAEFPKEGPSILRIQQVVRGDSAAYFCASSPYSYTGELFFGEGSRLTVL.